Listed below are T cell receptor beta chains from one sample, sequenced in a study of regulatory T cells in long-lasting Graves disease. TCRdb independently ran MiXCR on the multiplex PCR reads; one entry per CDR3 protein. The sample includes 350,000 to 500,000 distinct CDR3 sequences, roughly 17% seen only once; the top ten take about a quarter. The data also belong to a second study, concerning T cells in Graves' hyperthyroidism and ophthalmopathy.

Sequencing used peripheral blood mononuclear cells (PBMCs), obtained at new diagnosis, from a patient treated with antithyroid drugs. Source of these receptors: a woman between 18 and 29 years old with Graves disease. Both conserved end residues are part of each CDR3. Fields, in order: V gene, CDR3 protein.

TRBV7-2	CASSLVAGGGDTQYF
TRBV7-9	CASSQVQRNNEKLFF
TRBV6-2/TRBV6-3	CASSPTSGSIASYF
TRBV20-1	CSVGVRRPNYNEQFF
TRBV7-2	CASSLIARSTDTQYF
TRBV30	CAWGLEAFF
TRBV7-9	CASSLVALEQFF
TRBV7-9	CASSPLGQATDTQYF
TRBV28	CASSLEPPGVASGRASYNEQFF
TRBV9	CASSAGTSGYEQYF
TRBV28	CASSSNLQQEFQETQYF
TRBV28	CASSSQDRVPYGYTF
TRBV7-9	CASRRTGEINYGYTF
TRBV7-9	CASSLGGQETQYF
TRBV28	CASRGHFSGTEAFF
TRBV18	CASSPGDVPGETQYF
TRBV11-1	CASSVGRGSYNEQFF
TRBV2	CASSEAGRVASEAFF
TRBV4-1	CASSQQTGSDEQFF
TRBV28	CASSNRGGGTEAFF
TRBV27	CASSPRLADFYEQYF
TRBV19	CASSIRTTYEQYF
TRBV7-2	CASSTTVLLRDEQFF
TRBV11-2	CASSFRPGTRADTQYF
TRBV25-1	CASTRKGTGELFF
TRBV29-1	CSVGWGGGNQPQHF
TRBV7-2	CASSLQGSINEKLFF
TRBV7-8	CASTPGQGLANEKLFF
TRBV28	CASSETHTGHLQYF
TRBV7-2	CASSLYRMQGNEQFF
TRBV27	CASSLRQGARYNEQFF
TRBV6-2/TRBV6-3	CASRGSGRFWQETQYF
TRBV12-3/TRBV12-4	CASSPSGKTQDQETQYF
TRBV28	CASSGGSNQPQHF
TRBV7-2	CASSPGGSTDTQYF
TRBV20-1	CSARGLRTGNQPQHF
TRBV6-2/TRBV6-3	CASTQGTGYTF
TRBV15	CATSRPGGTYEQYF
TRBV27	CASNFREGSTDTQYF
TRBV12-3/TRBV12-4	CASSFRLLGIAGGSFSYEQYF
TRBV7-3	CASSKLAGSQETQYF
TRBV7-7	CASSLPGLAGYLSYEQYF
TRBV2	CASRRGTNTIYF
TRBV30	CAWQSPGHPEDYGYTF
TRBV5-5	CASSLGGAGGNEQFF
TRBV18	CASSPKRNTEAFF
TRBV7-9	CASSLASGRGGGELFF
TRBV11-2	CASSYGGQGDEQYF
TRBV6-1	CASSVGLAGPYNEQFF
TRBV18	CASSPPGTGKKGQETQYF
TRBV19	CASSITSGLTDTQYF
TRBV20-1	CSAGSYQEGEPLHF
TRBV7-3	CASSLGQANTGELFF
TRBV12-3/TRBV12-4	CASSTVQNEQYF
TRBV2	CASSGGLGNIQYF
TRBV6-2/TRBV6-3	CASSSGLAGAAVDTGELFF
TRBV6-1	CASRLGRPLGPYNEQFF
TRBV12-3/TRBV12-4	CASILDRGRTEAFF
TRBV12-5	CASGLSADLNSEATEQFF